This record concerns one T cell receptor beta chain sequence. Its antigen remains unknown. V shed 2 bases and J 3 bases; nucleotides not matched to a gene: 4. The CDR3 runs to 16 residues. Germline-derived CDR1 and CDR2 are LGHDT and YNNKEL (reference sequence). The data stem from a study of blood T cells in healthy people across ages. General study results and limits: Roughly linear declines in TCR beta diversity per million T cells occurred with age.

For the second PCR, which ran for about 6 to 11 cycles, a sample-barcoded 5' primer and a J-beta primer mix were used. MiXCR was run by TCRdb on the 5' RACE reads, yielding one entry per CDR3 protein. Of hundreds of thousands of distinct CDR3 sequences listed, 20% to 25% are singletons. The specimen sequenced was blood. The chain links TRBV3-1 to TRBJ2-1; TRBD2 matches at 10 bases. This TCR derives from a man aged 65 to 85 in good health. This CDR3 reads CASSQSASGSYNEQFF. CDR3 DNA: TGTGCCAGCAGCCAAAGCGCTAGCGGGAGCTACAATGAGCAGTTCTTC.